Below, 14 T cell receptor beta chains from the same sample are listed, as sequenced in a study of long-term antiretroviral therapy in people with HIV. Survey level was the resolution at which the v3.0 immunoSEQ assay ran. Using immunoSEQ multiplex PCR, the repertoire was profiled, and TCRdb retains in-frame clones only, with some absent. The data hold over 15,000 clones, with approximately 96% observed a single time. The sample was unsorted PBMCs, taken around 10 years after starting antiretroviral therapy. The receptors were sampled from a man younger than 45 with HIV.

The chain links TRBV10-3 to TRBJ2-3, with 9 bases aligning to TRBD1. CDR3 length: 14 amino acids. The ends lost 6 bases at V and 0 bases at J; junction bases unmatched: 1. CDR1 ENHRY and CDR2 SYGVKD come from the germline V gene. CDR3 residues: CAIRQGASTDTQYF. In nucleotides, the CDR3 is TGTGCCATCAGACAGGGGGCGAGCACAGATACGCAGTATTTT.

The chain carries TRBV29-1 and TRBJ2-3; D is tentatively TRBD1 or TRBD2 (6 bases each). The CDR3 loop spans 15 amino acids. V lost 4 bases and J 3 bases, leaving 17 bases between the germline ends. CDR1 and CDR2 from the germline V gene are SQVTM and ANQGSEA. CDR3 sequence (DNA): TGCAGCGTTGGAGGTAGGGGGGCGCCGACAGATACGCAGTATTTT. Protein sequence: CSVGGRGAPTDTQYF.

V is TRBV7-9 and J is TRBJ2-2; perhaps TRBD1 as D (5 bases). This CDR3 has 12 amino acids. V lost 3 bases to trimming and J lost 9 bases, with 8 bases between them. Germline V gene lookup returns CDR1 SEHNR and CDR2 FQNEAQ (reference sequence). The CDR3 is CASSLGLRELFF. The CDR3 DNA sequence: TGTGCCAGCAGCTTGGGGCTCCGGGAGCTGTTTTTT.

The chain couples TRBV4-2 to TRBJ2-1, with 16 bases identical to TRBD2. CDR3 size: 20 residues. J was trimmed by 1 base and V by 1 base; bases with no gene match: 7. CDR1 and CDR2 from the germline V gene are LGHNA and YNFKEQ. In DNA, the CDR3 is TGTGCCAGCAGCCAAGTAGGGACTAGCGGGGGGGCCGGGTCCTACAATGAGCAGTTCTTC. Protein product: CASSQVGTSGGAGSYNEQFF.

In this sample, this clone turned up once. The CDR3 DNA is TGTGCCAGCAGCTTGAAGCCGGGACTAGCGGGGGGGCCGGGAGAGACCCAGTACTTC. This encodes CASSLKPGLAGGPGETQYF. J is TRBJ2-5 and V is TRBV7-3; 16 bases match TRBD2. Looked up from germline, CDR1 is SGHTA and CDR2 is FQGTGA. J gave up 4 bases and V 3 bases, and 11 bases lay outside the gene matches. This CDR3 has 19 residues.

The rearrangement uses TRBV7-9 and TRBJ2-5, with TRBD1 identical over 8 bases. The trim removed 4 bases at V and 4 bases at J, leaving 11 bases unmatched. Per the germline V gene, CDR1 is SEHNR and CDR2 is FQNEAQ (reference sequence). CDR3 size: 16 residues. The CDR3 sequence is CASSSLIDRGGETQYF. In DNA form, the CDR3 reads TGTGCCAGCAGCTCACTAATCGACAGGGGAGGAGAGACCCAGTACTTC.

DNA for the CDR3: TGTGCCAGCAGTTTTAGACAATTCCAAGAGACCCAGTACTTC. As protein: CASSFRQFQETQYF. The V gene is TRBV28, the J gene TRBJ2-5; D unclear. Trimming took off 3 bases at V and 1 base at J, with 9 bases between the two ends. The germline V gene has CDR1 MDHEN and CDR2 SYDVKM. The CDR3 is 14 amino acids.

The V gene is TRBV11-2, the J gene TRBJ1-2; D not certain. The V and J ends lost 1 base and 7 bases respectively, with 4 bases between them. Per germline, CDR1 SGHAT and CDR2 FQNNGV. The CDR3 is 11 amino acids. The CDR3 region is CASSLGIGYTF. CDR3 coding DNA: TGTGCCAGCAGCTTAGGAATTGGCTACACCTTC.

This clone was detected once. The chain links TRBV7-2 to TRBJ1-2; D is ambiguous. CDR3 size: 12 residues. Germline CDR1 SGHTA, CDR2 FQGNSA. V lost 5 bases and J lost 6, with 10 bases in between. The CDR3 DNA reads as TGTGCCAGCAGCCTCCTGGGTAATGGCTACACCTTC. This gives the protein CASSLLGNGYTF.

CDR3 DNA sequence: TGTGCCAGCAGTTTACGGGGAACTCTACAAGAGACCCAGTACTTC. Encoded protein: CASSLRGTLQETQYF. V and J are TRBV28 and TRBJ2-5; D is possibly TRBD2 (5 bases). The length of the CDR3 is 15 residues. V was clipped by 2 bases and J by 2 bases, with 12 bases between them. Germline CDR1 is MDHEN and CDR2 is SYDVKM.

The chain links TRBV23-1 to TRBJ2-2; the match to TRBD1 covers 10 bases. TRBV23-1 is filed as an ORF, its function uncertain. Trimming cost V 8 bases and J 3 bases; bases outside gene matches: 15. This CDR3 is built from 18 residues. The CDR3 DNA reads TGCGCCAGCGGGGGGACAGGGGACGAAAGGTGGTACACCGGGGAGCTGTTTTTT. This translates into CASGGTGDERWYTGELFF.

The CDR3 nucleotides are TGTGCCAGCAGTGAAGGGCAACAACGTGGCTACACCTTC. It yields the protein CASSEGQQRGYTF. The V gene is TRBV6-1, the J gene TRBJ1-2; D is uncertain. This CDR3 has 13 residues. Germline loops: CDR1 MNHNS, CDR2 SASEGT. Trimming shortened V by 1 base and J by 7 bases, and 10 bases separated the two germline ends.

By frequency in the sample, this clone is medium-sized. The gene calls are TRBV10-1 and TRBJ2-3, with D perhaps matching TRBD1 (6 bases). The germline V gene encodes CDR1 WNHNN and CDR2 SYGVQD (reference sequence). V was pared by 9 bases and J by 2 bases, with 15 bases between. CDR3 size: 14 residues. The CDR3 loop reads CARITGTITDTQYF. DNA of the CDR3: TGCGCCAGGATAACAGGGACGATCACAGATACGCAGTATTTT.

The V call is TRBV7-3, the J call TRBJ1-1; D is unclear. CDR3 length: 15 residues. Germline V gene lookup returns CDR1 SGHTA and CDR2 FQGTGA. The ends were cut back, 0 bases at V and 1 base at J, with 9 bases in the middle. CDR3 bases: TGTGCCAGCAGCTTAACGCAGGCAGGGAACACTGAAGCTTTCTTT. Encoded protein: CASSLTQAGNTEAFF.